The present entry profiles one TCR beta chain with its context. What it binds is unknown. With V trimmed by 7 bases and J by 0 bases, 9 bases remained unmatched. Germline-derived CDR1 and CDR2 are LNHDA and SQIVND (reference sequence). CDR3 length: 16 amino acids. These data belong to a study of cytomegalovirus exposure and HLA in healthy donors. Study-wide findings and caveats: Looking again later, the authors saw that most CMV-associated TCR beta chains seemed HLA-restricted. The HLA-A and HLA-B alleles of most subjects were reportedly predicted accurately from TCR beta sequences. Reports described diagnosis of cytomegalovirus status by the classifier as highly specific and sensitive.

A multiplex PCR was run with 60 Vbeta primers and 13 Jbeta primers. Method: immunoSEQ multiplex PCR; TCRdb's copy keeps in-frame clones and lacks some. Among approximately 140,000 clones listed, 50% to 75% were seen once. The source of this sequence is an older woman in good health and CMV-seropositive. Specimen: PBMCs. The V and J genes are TRBV19 and TRBJ1-5; TRBD1 agrees at 7 bases. The CDR3 nucleotides are TGTGCCAGTAAACCGGGACAGCTTTATAGCAATCAGCCCCAGCATTTT. Amino acid sequence: CASKPGQLYSNQPQHF.